Listed below are T cell receptor beta chains from one sample, sequenced in a study of T cell responses to AZD1222 COVID-19 vaccine. TCRdb's table, derived via immunoSEQ multiplex PCR, lists solely in-frame clones and lacks some. The sample includes approximately 110,000 clones, 85% to 90% seen only once; the top ten take about 7.8%. Sample: peripheral blood, taken on day 0 of AZD1222 vaccination. These receptors were collected from an adult in good health. Both conserved end residues are part of each CDR3. The D gene is left open where the match is weak. A row's size may be missing; if present it is once, few, many or a size class.

TRBJ1-1	TRBV6-6	-	-	CASRLGRGEVDTEAFF	TGTGCCAGCAGACTCGGACGCGGGGAAGTGGACACTGAAGCTTTCTTT
TRBJ2-1	TRBV27	-	TRBD2	CASSSPAPLADSYNEQFF	TGTGCCAGCAGTTCGCCTGCACCACTAGCGGACTCCTACAATGAGCAGTTCTTC
TRBJ1-1	TRBV2	-	TRBD1	CASSELGTGNTEAFF	TGTGCCAGCAGTGAACTCGGGACAGGGAACACTGAAGCTTTCTTT
TRBJ2-2	TRBV7-6	-	TRBD2	CASSLGRRGRAEVTGELFF	TGTGCCAGCAGCTTAGGAAGGCGCGGGAGGGCCGAGGTCACCGGGGAGCTGTTTTTT
TRBJ1-1	TRBV28	-	TRBD1	CASSLNEGRGRTEAFF	TGTGCCAGCAGTTTAAATGAGGGCAGGGGGCGGACTGAAGCTTTCTTT
TRBJ1-5	TRBV6-5	-	-	CASSSTRSRVVQPQHF	TGTGCCAGCAGTTCCACTCGGAGTCGGGTTGTGCAGCCCCAGCATTTT
TRBJ1-2	TRBV25-1	-	TRBD1	CASSDPSQGAGGYTF	TGTGCCAGCAGTGACCCATCACAGGGGGCGGGTGGCTACACCTTC
TRBJ2-1	TRBV5-4	-	-	CASSFVVSYNEQFF	TGTGCCAGCAGCTTCGTGGTTTCCTACAATGAGCAGTTCTTC
TRBJ2-4	TRBV4-1	-	-	CASSRSWYF	TGCGCCAGCAGCCGATCTTGGTACTTC
TRBJ2-7	TRBV7-3	-	-	CASSFGQGEQYF	TGTGCCAGCAGCTTCGGGCAAGGCGAGCAGTACTTC
TRBJ2-2	TRBV24-1	-	TRBD1	CATSDQGQGATGELFF	TGTGCCACCAGTGATCAGGGACAGGGGGCAACCGGGGAGCTGTTTTTT
TRBJ2-1	TRBV28	once	TRBD1	CASSSGQGVEQFF	TGTGCCAGCAGCTCAGGACAGGGGGTTGAGCAGTTCTTC
TRBJ2-5	TRBV5-4	-	-	CASSLVSGGETQYF	TGTGCCAGCAGCTTGGTATCCGGGGGAGAGACCCAGTACTTC
TRBJ1-2	TRBV19	-	-	CASSIGGRGYTF	TGTGCCAGTAGTATAGGGGGACGCGGCTACACCTTC
TRBJ2-1	TRBV4-3	-	TRBD1	CASSPKGPRQGISYNEQFF	TGCGCCAGCAGCCCTAAGGGGCCCAGACAGGGGATCTCCTACAATGAGCAGTTCTTC
TRBJ2-5	TRBV18	-	TRBD1	CASSTPRDSQETQYF	TGTGCCAGCTCAACCCCTCGGGACAGCCAAGAGACCCAGTACTTC
TRBJ1-1	TRBV3-1/TRBV3-2	-	-	CASSQDLGGNTEAFF	TGTGCCAGCAGCCAAGATTTGGGTGGGAACACTGAAGCTTTCTTT
TRBJ1-6	TRBV20-1	-	TRBD1	CSAKDRGSLHF	TGCAGTGCTAAAGACAGGGGATCCCTCCACTTT
TRBJ2-3	TRBV9	once	TRBD1	CARPRQGRRADTQYF	TGTGCCAGGCCGAGACAGGGCCGTAGGGCAGATACGCAGTATTTT
TRBJ2-5	TRBV5-1	-	-	CASSLRQPQETQYF	TGCGCCAGCAGCTTGAGACAGCCACAGGAGACCCAGTACTTC
TRBJ1-1	TRBV10-3	once	-	CAISGGRGTEAFF	TGTGCCATTTCAGGAGGCAGGGGTACTGAAGCTTTCTTT
TRBJ1-6	TRBV28	-	-	CASNPPGWTPLHF	TGTGCCAGCAACCCCCCAGGTTGGACACCCCTCCACTTT
TRBJ1-1	TRBV18	-	-	CASSQGADTEAFF	TGTGCCAGCTCACAGGGTGCGGACACTGAAGCTTTCTTT
TRBJ1-5	TRBV7-8	few	-	CASSANSGYTTYSNQPQHF	TGTGCCAGCAGCGCCAATTCAGGGTACACGACCTATAGCAATCAGCCCCAGCATTTT
TRBJ2-4	TRBV15	-	-	CATSRDPTNAKNIQYF	TGTGCCACCAGCAGAGATCCAACCAACGCCAAAAACATTCAGTACTTC
TRBJ2-3	TRBV5-1	-	-	CASSLGGTDTQYF	TGCGCCAGCAGCTTAGGGGGCACAGATACGCAGTATTTT
TRBJ2-3	TRBV3-1/TRBV3-2	-	-	CASSQVRGNTDTQYF	TGTGCCAGCAGCCAAGTTCGGGGGAACACAGATACGCAGTATTTT
TRBJ1-4	TRBV28	-	-	CASSLSAGGVEKLFF	TGTGCCAGCAGTTTATCGGCAGGTGGGGTGGAAAAACTGTTTTTT
TRBJ1-2	TRBV9	-	-	CASSLAPGQKGEGYTF	TGTGCCAGCAGCCTTGCGCCGGGGCAGAAAGGAGAAGGCTACACCTTC
TRBJ1-2	TRBV10-3	-	TRBD1	CAISGGVGTGDRTPLQAF	TGTGCCATCAGTGGAGGGGTGGGGACAGGGGACCGCACCCCCCTACAGGCCTTC
TRBJ2-1	TRBV19	-	TRBD1	CASSMGDRGYNEQFF	TGTGCCAGTAGTATGGGGGACAGGGGCTACAATGAGCAGTTCTTC
TRBJ2-7	TRBV27	-	-	CASTRTGSAYEQYF	TGTGCCAGCACCAGAACAGGGAGCGCCTACGAGCAGTACTTC
TRBJ1-1	TRBV7-9	-	-	CASSLPFVGGGTEAFF	TGTGCCAGCAGCTTACCCTTCGTGGGGGGCGGCACTGAAGCTTTCTTT
TRBJ2-3	TRBV5-1	-	-	CASSQRSHEDTQYF	TGCGCCAGCAGCCAGCGATCTCACGAGGATACGCAGTATTTT
TRBJ2-5	TRBV7-2	-	TRBD1	CASSSTGARETQYF	TGTGCCAGCAGCTCGACAGGGGCTCGTGAGACCCAGTACTTC
TRBJ1-2	TRBV10-2	-	TRBD1	CASSASMGGQGPTF	TGCGCCAGCAGTGCCTCTATGGGGGGACAGGGGCCCACCTTC
TRBJ1-2	TRBV28	few	-	CASTSNYGYTF	TGTGCCAGCACCAGTAACTATGGCTACACCTTC
TRBJ1-3	TRBV11-2	-	-	CASSLRGLSGNTIYF	TGTGCCAGCAGCCTCCGGGGGCTCTCTGGAAACACCATATATTTT
TRBJ2-2	TRBV2	few	-	CASTLDLGELFF	TGTGCCAGCACCTTGGACCTCGGGGAGCTGTTTTTT
TRBJ2-3	TRBV28	once	-	CASMSPARADTQYF	TGTGCCAGCATGAGCCCCGCCAGGGCGGATACGCAGTATTTT
TRBJ2-4	TRBV28	once	TRBD2	CASSFTGGVLTKNIQYF	TGTGCCAGCAGTTTTACGGGGGGGGTTCTGACCAAAAACATTCAGTACTTC
TRBJ1-2	TRBV28	-	TRBD1	CASSLGQAGNYGYTF	TGTGCCAGCAGTTTAGGACAGGCCGGTAACTATGGCTACACCTTC
TRBJ1-1	TRBV24-1	-	-	CATRDGGSEAFF	TGTGCCACCAGGGACGGGGGAAGCGAGGCTTTCTTT
TRBJ1-1	TRBV5-1	-	TRBD1	CASSLRSQGATEAFF	TGCGCCAGCAGCTTGCGGAGCCAGGGGGCAACTGAAGCTTTCTTT
TRBJ2-7	TRBV28	-	TRBD1	CASTETGLTYEQYF	TGTGCCAGCACGGAGACAGGGTTGACCTACGAGCAGTACTTC
TRBJ2-1	TRBV28	-	-	CASSLRGRSGTSTNEQFF	TGTGCCAGCAGTTTAAGGGGCAGGAGCGGCACTAGTACCAATGAGCAGTTCTTC
TRBJ1-2	TRBV7-3	-	-	CASSPGVGNYGYTF	TGTGCCAGCAGCCCAGGCGTGGGGAACTATGGCTACACCTTC
TRBJ1-4	TRBV7-8	-	TRBD1	CASSGPTGINEKLFF	TGTGCCAGCAGCGGCCCGACAGGGATTAATGAAAAACTGTTTTTT
TRBJ1-1	TRBV7-6	-	TRBD1	CASSPQGSTEAFF	TGTGCCAGCAGCCCACAGGGGAGCACTGAAGCTTTCTTT
TRBJ1-1	TRBV18	once	-	CASSPQATRLNTEAFF	TGTGCCAGCTCACCACAAGCCACACGACTGAACACTGAAGCTTTCTTT
TRBJ2-3	TRBV5-1	-	-	CASSLAGSLPDTQYF	TGCGCCAGCAGCTTGGCGGGATCCCTCCCAGATACGCAGTATTTT
TRBJ1-5	TRBV29-1	-	-	CSAAGSNQPQHF	TGCAGCGCTGCGGGTAGCAATCAGCCCCAGCATTTT
TRBJ2-1	TRBV11-2	-	-	CASSLDRGSQFF	TGTGCCAGCAGCTTAGATCGAGGGAGCCAGTTCTTC
TRBJ2-3	TRBV27	-	-	CASSLGTSDTQYF	TGTGCCAGCAGCCTAGGGACCTCCGATACGCAGTATTTT
TRBJ2-1	TRBV29-1	-	TRBD2	CSATRLAGGDEQFF	TGCAGCGCTACGCGACTAGCGGGGGGGGATGAGCAGTTCTTC
TRBJ2-1	TRBV10-1	once	TRBD1	CASSEGGPYNEQFF	TGCGCCAGCAGTGAAGGGGGCCCCTACAATGAGCAGTTCTTC
TRBJ2-7	TRBV28	-	-	CASSLRLVSYEQYF	TGTGCCAGCAGTCTCCGACTGGTTAGCTACGAGCAGTACTTC
TRBJ2-3	TRBV5-6	-	TRBD2	CASGLGGLAGNTDTQYF	TGTGCCAGCGGCTTGGGGGGTTTAGCGGGGAACACAGATACGCAGTATTTT